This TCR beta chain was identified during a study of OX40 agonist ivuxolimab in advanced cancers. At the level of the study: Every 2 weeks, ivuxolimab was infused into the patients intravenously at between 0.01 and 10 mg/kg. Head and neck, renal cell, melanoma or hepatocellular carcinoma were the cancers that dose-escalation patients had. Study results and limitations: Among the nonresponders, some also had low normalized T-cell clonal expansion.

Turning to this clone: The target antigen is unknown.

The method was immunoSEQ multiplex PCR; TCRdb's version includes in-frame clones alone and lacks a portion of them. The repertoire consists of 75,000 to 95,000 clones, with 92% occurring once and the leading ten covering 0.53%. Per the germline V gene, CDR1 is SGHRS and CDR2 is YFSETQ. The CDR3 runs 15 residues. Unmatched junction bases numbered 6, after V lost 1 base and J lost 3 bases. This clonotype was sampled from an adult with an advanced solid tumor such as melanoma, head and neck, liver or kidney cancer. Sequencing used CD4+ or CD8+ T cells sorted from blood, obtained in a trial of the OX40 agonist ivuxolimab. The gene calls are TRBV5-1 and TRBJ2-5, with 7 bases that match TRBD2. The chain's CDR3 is CASSLNMGGKETQYF. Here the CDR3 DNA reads TGCGCCAGCAGCTTGAATATGGGGGGGAAAGAGACCCAGTACTTC.